This T cell receptor (beta chain) was sequenced for a study of blood T cell repertoires in COVID-19. About the study: T cells, B-cell-depleted T cells, or PBMCs provided the cDNA or gDNA that served as material.

The method was immunoSEQ multiplex PCR; TCRdb's version includes in-frame clones alone and lacks a portion of them. The sample has some 100,000 clones; about 85% are singletons. The sample holds a few counts of this clone. The germline CDR1 and CDR2 sequences are SGHTS and YDEGEE. The CDR3 covers 14 residues. V gave up 4 bases and J gave up 3 bases; unmatched junction bases: 7. The V call is TRBV5-8, the J call TRBJ2-7; the match to TRBD1 covers 7 bases. The sample comprised peripheral blood. The TCR sequence derives from a woman aged 70-85 years with active or convalescent COVID-19. This chain's CDR3 is CASSAGQVVYEQYF. The CDR3 region has the DNA TGTGCCAGCAGCGCAGGACAGGTGGTCTACGAGCAGTACTTC.